The rows below give T cell receptor beta chains drawn from one sample of a study of blood T cell repertoires in COVID-19. Generated by immunoSEQ multiplex PCR, the TCRdb table keeps only in-frame clones and is missing some. Altogether roughly 200,000 clones are present, around nine tenths being singletons, with the ten largest covering 1.6%. Material for sequencing was peripheral blood. The receptors stem from a man younger than 35 with active or convalescent COVID-19. Both conserved end residues are part of each CDR3. D genes are given only for firm matches. Clone size is stated in some rows and not others, as once, few, many or a class when expanded.

v_call	j_call	clone_size	d_call	cdr3_aa	cdr3_nt
TRBV6-5	TRBJ1-6	NA	NA	CASTRTLLNSPLHF	TGTGCCAGCACCCGGACACTCTTAAATTCACCCCTCCACTTT
TRBV27	TRBJ1-4	NA	NA	CASRPSPGSTNEKLFF	TGTGCCAGCAGACCCTCGCCGGGATCAACTAATGAAAAACTGTTTTTT
TRBV7-3	TRBJ2-1	NA	TRBD2	CASSLTRGLAGASYNEQFF	TGTGCCAGCAGCTTAACGAGGGGACTAGCGGGGGCCTCCTACAATGAGCAGTTCTTC
TRBV2	TRBJ1-5	NA	NA	CASSGQELQPQHF	TGTGCCAGCAGTGGTCAGGAACTTCAGCCCCAGCATTTT
TRBV5-1	TRBJ2-2	NA	TRBD2	CASSFAPGLAGGIGELFF	TGCGCCAGCAGCTTCGCCCCCGGACTAGCGGGAGGAATCGGGGAGCTGTTTTTT
TRBV18	TRBJ1-3	NA	NA	CASSPNHRDGNTIYF	TGTGCCAGCTCACCGAATCATCGGGATGGAAACACCATATATTTT
TRBV28	TRBJ1-1	NA	TRBD1	CASNTGKGAWTEAFF	TGTGCCAGCAACACCGGGAAGGGGGCTTGGACTGAAGCTTTCTTT
TRBV12-5	TRBJ1-1	once	TRBD1	CASGYETGRTFF	TGTGCTAGTGGTTACGAGACAGGGAGAACTTTCTTT
TRBV9	TRBJ1-2	few	NA	CASSHENTDSHGYTF	TGTGCCAGCAGCCACGAAAATACAGACAGCCATGGCTACACCTTC
TRBV7-8	TRBJ1-1	NA	NA	CASSFGGYRGTEAFF	TGTGCCAGCAGCTTCGGCGGGTACCGGGGCACTGAAGCTTTCTTT
TRBV18	TRBJ1-2	NA	NA	CASSNNGGGRDGYTF	TGTGCCAGCTCTAATAACGGCGGGGGGCGCGATGGCTACACCTTC
TRBV4-1	TRBJ1-2	NA	TRBD1	CASSHPTGPYSGYTF	TGCGCCAGCAGCCATCCGACAGGGCCCTATAGTGGCTACACCTTC
TRBV7-6	TRBJ2-1	NA	NA	CASSRSWRSPGNEQFF	TGTGCCAGCAGCCGTTCTTGGAGGAGTCCCGGCAATGAGCAGTTCTTC
TRBV19	TRBJ2-5	NA	TRBD1	CASSITGGVETQYF	TGTGCCAGTAGTATAACAGGGGGCGTGGAGACCCAGTACTTC
TRBV29-1	TRBJ1-2	NA	TRBD1	CSVGDRDSTYGYTF	TGCAGCGTTGGTGACCGGGACAGTACCTATGGCTACACCTTC
TRBV5-6	TRBJ2-3	NA	TRBD1	CASSVRQGPTDTQYF	TGTGCCAGCAGCGTCAGACAGGGCCCCACAGATACGCAGTATTTT
TRBV21-1	TRBJ1-2	NA	NA	CASTLDRVWGYTF	TGTGCCAGCACCTTGGACAGGGTATGGGGCTACACCTTC
TRBV7-2	TRBJ1-6	NA	TRBD1	CASRRDSINSPLHF	TGTGCCAGCAGGAGGGACAGCATTAATTCACCCCTCCACTTT
TRBV29-1	TRBJ1-2	once	NA	CSVVRGARDGYTF	TGCAGCGTTGTCCGGGGAGCGCGTGATGGCTACACCTTC
TRBV21-1	TRBJ1-5	NA	NA	CAILGGNQPQHF	TGTGCCATCCTTGGGGGGAATCAGCCCCAGCATTTT
TRBV5-1	TRBJ1-3	NA	TRBD1	CASSTRTGSTGNTIYF	TGCGCCAGCAGCACCAGGACAGGTTCCACTGGAAACACCATATATTTT
TRBV6-2/TRBV6-3	TRBJ2-6	NA	TRBD1	CASSYGGQISGANVLTF	TGTGCCAGCAGTTACGGGGGACAGATATCTGGGGCCAACGTCCTGACTTTC
TRBV7-2	TRBJ2-1	NA	NA	CASSLILGAGNEQFF	TGTGCCAGCAGCTTAATCCTGGGGGCAGGAAATGAGCAGTTCTTC
TRBV2	TRBJ1-1	NA	NA	CASGMGRETEAFF	TGTGCCAGCGGAATGGGCCGGGAAACTGAAGCTTTCTTT
TRBV7-2	TRBJ1-3	NA	TRBD1	CASSLSLKQGAGNTIYF	TGTGCCAGCAGCTTATCCCTCAAACAGGGGGCTGGAAACACCATATATTTT
TRBV6-6	TRBJ2-7	NA	TRBD2	CASSPPGSGNIYEQYF	TGTGCCAGCAGCCCCCCTGGTAGCGGGAACATCTACGAGCAGTACTTC
TRBV19	TRBJ2-3	NA	TRBD2	CASSSRTSGIYTQYF	TGTGCCAGTAGTTCCAGGACTAGCGGGATTTATACGCAGTATTTT
TRBV9	TRBJ2-3	NA	NA	CASSVGSRGGTDTQYF	TGTGCCAGCAGCGTAGGGAGCAGGGGGGGCACAGATACGCAGTATTTT
TRBV18	TRBJ2-3	NA	NA	CASSPEKDTQYF	TGTGCCAGCTCACCAGAGAAAGATACGCAGTATTTT
TRBV3-1/TRBV3-2	TRBJ2-7	NA	NA	CASSLGERAHEQYF	TGTGCCAGCAGCCTCGGAGAGAGGGCCCACGAGCAGTACTTC
TRBV3-1/TRBV3-2	TRBJ1-3	NA	NA	CASSQRSGNTIYF	TGTGCCAGCAGCCAACGGTCTGGAAACACCATATATTTT
TRBV4-1	TRBJ2-7	NA	NA	CASSQDWLDGSRSYEQYF	TGCGCCAGCAGCCAAGATTGGCTGGACGGGAGTAGATCCTACGAGCAGTACTTC
TRBV3-1/TRBV3-2	TRBJ1-1	NA	NA	CASRPGMNTEAFF	TGTGCCAGCCGACCGGGAATGAACACTGAAGCTTTCTTT
TRBV30	TRBJ1-1	few	NA	CAWSSTDPEAFF	TGTGCCTGGAGTTCGACAGATCCTGAAGCTTTCTTT
TRBV11-2	TRBJ1-1	once	NA	CASSLQGNTEAFF	TGTGCCAGCAGTCTCCAGGGAAACACTGAAGCTTTCTTT
TRBV9	TRBJ1-3	few	TRBD1	CASSVGTGGNTIYF	TGTGCCAGCAGCGTGGGGACAGGAGGAAACACCATATATTTT
TRBV7-2	TRBJ2-2	NA	NA	CASNAFQRATGELFF	TGTGCCAGCAACGCTTTCCAGCGGGCGACCGGGGAGCTGTTTTTT
TRBV19	TRBJ2-2	NA	NA	CASSAYRNTGELFF	TGTGCCAGTAGTGCTTACAGGAACACCGGGGAGCTGTTTTTT
TRBV5-1	TRBJ2-3	NA	TRBD1	CASSYRDRRTDTQYF	TGCGCCAGCAGCTACCGGGACAGACGCACAGATACGCAGTATTTT
TRBV4-1	TRBJ2-3	NA	TRBD2	CASRLAGVDTQYF	TGCGCCAGCAGACTAGCGGGAGTAGATACGCAGTATTTT